The T cell receptor beta chain described here comes from a study of T cell responses to AZD1222 COVID-19 vaccine. The study's findings and limits: Nearly half of spike-specific TCRs reportedly target variant regions that are unmutated in the B.1.351 and B.1.1.7 variants.

The repertoire was sequenced with immunoSEQ multiplex PCR; TCRdb's copy has only in-frame clones and lacks some. This sample has about 88,000 clones; approximately 90% occur once, and the top ten carry 5.4%. Points on this clone: Its antigen is unknown.

Unmatched junction bases numbered 10, after V lost 0 bases and J lost 4 bases. The germline V gene encodes CDR1 SGHRS and CDR2 YFSETQ. CDR3 length equals 16 residues. The gene calls are TRBV5-1 and TRBJ2-7, with 7 positions matching TRBD1. This receptor was taken from an adult who received the AZD1222 COVID-19 vaccine. The material sequenced was peripheral blood, taken 28 days after the second AZD1222 dose. The CDR3 DNA follows: TGCGCCAGCAGCTTGGGGGGGACAGCGATATGGTACGAGCAGTACTTC. It codes for CASSLGGTAIWYEQYF.